These 4 T cell receptor beta chains share one sample of origin, sequenced in a study of blood T cell repertoires in COVID-19 (dated by TCRdb to about 2020). Library method: the immunoSEQ multiplex PCR assay. TCRdb retrieved this table from immuneACCESS and kept in-frame rearrangements only. Not all clones are present; in checked studies, unresolved V genes account for under half, and no reason is known for the remainder. Counted in this sample were 450,000 or so clones; 70% to 90% of them appeared once. The ten largest clones capture around 1.5% of the sample. The specimen was peripheral blood. Receptors were obtained from a woman aged 40 to 50 with COVID-19, enrolled during active disease.

This clone was seen just once. The rearrangement joins TRBV9 to TRBJ1-2; TRBD1 matches 8 bases. The junction had 6 bases not matched to a gene; V was cut back by 5 bases and J by 6 bases. The CDR3 covers 13 residues. CDR1 SGDLS and CDR2 YYNGEE come from the germline V gene. Here the CDR3 DNA reads TGTGCCAGCAGGACGACAGGGGACGATGGCTACACCTTC. Amino acid sequence: CASRTTGDDGYTF. Supplemented by reference TRBV9 and TRBJ1-2, the full variable domain reads DSGVTQTPKHLITATGQRVTLRCSPRSGDLSVYWYQQSLDQGLQFLIQYYNGEERAKGNILERFSAQQFPDLHSELNLSSLELGDSALYFCASRTTGDDGYTFGSGTRLTVV.

Many counts were recorded for this clone. This chain joins TRBV4-3 and TRBJ2-1; 9 bases match TRBD2. The V segment lost 0 bases and the J segment 3 bases; nucleotides outside the gene matches: 3. The germline gives CDR1 LGHNA, CDR2 YSLEER. CDR3 size: 16 residues. The DNA for the CDR3 is TGCGCCAGCAGCCAAGACGAGACTAGCGGCTACAATGAGCAGTTCTTC. It specifies CASSQDETSGYNEQFF.

This clone was seen just once. The chain recombines TRBV28 with TRBJ1-2; TRBD1 matches 9 bases. The CDR3 contains 13 residues. With 11 bases clipped from V and 4 bases from J, the junction kept 8 bases outside the gene matches. CDR1 and CDR2 from the germline V gene are MDHEN and SYDVKM. The CDR3 DNA is TGTGCCCGGGACAGGGACTTTTTCTATGGCTACACCTTC. Protein sequence: CARDRDFFYGYTF.

This rearrangement joins TRBV27 to TRBJ2-1; 7 bases are a match to TRBD1. The J segment lost 9 bases and the V segment lost 6 bases, leaving 11 bases of the junction unmatched. The CDR3 has 14 residues. The germline V gene encodes CDR1 MNHEY and CDR2 SMNVEV (reference sequence). The CDR3 region has the DNA TGTGCCAGCAGGTCACCCCCTAGGGGGCGTGAGCAGTTCTTC. It codes for CASRSPPRGREQFF.